This T cell receptor beta chain was captured in a study of shared clonotypes between healthy human individuals. The CDR3 runs 16 residues. With V trimmed by 5 bases and J by 6 bases, 11 bases remained unmatched. Germline V gene data show CDR1 as SGHNT and CDR2 as YYREEE (reference sequence). Assay: immunoSEQ multiplex PCR; the TCRdb copy retains only in-frame clones and omits some. The data show roughly 480,000 clones, 65% to 80% seen once. This receptor was obtained from a woman aged 40-49 years in good health. Some clones in this sample may be carry-over from other donors' samples. The sequencing input was PBMCs. The genes are TRBV5-4 and TRBJ2-1; 10 bases line up with TRBD2. Here the CDR3 DNA reads TGTGCCAGCAGTAACCCCCCAGCGGGAGGGCTCAATGAGCAGTTCTTC. This codes for CASSNPPAGGLNEQFF. Looking up the rest from reference TRBV5-4 and TRBJ2-1 gives the full variable domain: ETGVTQSPTHLIKTRGQQVTLRCSSQSGHNTVSWYQQALGQGPQFIFQYYREEENGRGNFPPRFSGLQFPNYSSELNVNALELDDSALYLCASSNPPAGGLNEQFFGPGTRLTVL.